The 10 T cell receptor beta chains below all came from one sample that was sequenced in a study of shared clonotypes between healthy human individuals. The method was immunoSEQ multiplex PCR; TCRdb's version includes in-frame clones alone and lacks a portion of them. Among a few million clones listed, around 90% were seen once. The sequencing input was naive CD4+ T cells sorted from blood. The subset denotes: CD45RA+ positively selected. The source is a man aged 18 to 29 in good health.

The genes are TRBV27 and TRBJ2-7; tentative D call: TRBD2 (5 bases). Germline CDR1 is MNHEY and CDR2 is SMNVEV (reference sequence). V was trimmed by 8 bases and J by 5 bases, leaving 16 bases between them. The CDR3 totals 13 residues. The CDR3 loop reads CASHTLGSDEQYF. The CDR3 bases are TGTGCCAGCCATACTTTGGGGAGCGACGAGCAGTACTTC.

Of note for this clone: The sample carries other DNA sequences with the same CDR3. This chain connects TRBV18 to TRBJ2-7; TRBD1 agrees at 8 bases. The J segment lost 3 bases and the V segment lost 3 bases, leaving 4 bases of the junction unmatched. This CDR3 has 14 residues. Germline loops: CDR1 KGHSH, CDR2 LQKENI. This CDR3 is CASSPSGTGYEQYF. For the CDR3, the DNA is TGTGCCAGCTCACCGTCGGGGACAGGCTACGAGCAGTACTTC.

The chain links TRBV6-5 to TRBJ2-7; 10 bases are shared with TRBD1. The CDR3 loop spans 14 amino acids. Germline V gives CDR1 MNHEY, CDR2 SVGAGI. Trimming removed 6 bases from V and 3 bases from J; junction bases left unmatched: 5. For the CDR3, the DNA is TGTGCCAGCAGGGTGGACAGGGGGGACTACGAGCAGTACTTC. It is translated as CASRVDRGDYEQYF.

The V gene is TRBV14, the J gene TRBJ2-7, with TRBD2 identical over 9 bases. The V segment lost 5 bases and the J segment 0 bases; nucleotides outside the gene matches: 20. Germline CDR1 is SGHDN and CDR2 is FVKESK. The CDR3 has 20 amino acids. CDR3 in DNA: TGTGCCAGCAGCTTTAACAGGCCCCCTAGCGGGAAAGCAAGCTCCTACGAGCAGTACTTC. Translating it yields CASSFNRPPSGKASSYEQYF.

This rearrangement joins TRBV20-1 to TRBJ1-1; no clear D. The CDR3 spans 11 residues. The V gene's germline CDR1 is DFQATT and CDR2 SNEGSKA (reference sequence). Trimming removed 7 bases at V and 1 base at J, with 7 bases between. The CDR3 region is CSGRKNTEAFF. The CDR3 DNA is TGCAGTGGACGGAAGAACACTGAAGCTTTCTTT.

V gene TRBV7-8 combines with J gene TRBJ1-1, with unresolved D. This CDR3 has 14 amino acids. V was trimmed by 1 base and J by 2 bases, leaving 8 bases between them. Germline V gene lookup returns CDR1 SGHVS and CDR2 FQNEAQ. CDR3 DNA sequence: TGTGCCAGCAGCTTAGTCGACACAAACACTGAAGCTTTCTTT. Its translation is CASSLVDTNTEAFF.

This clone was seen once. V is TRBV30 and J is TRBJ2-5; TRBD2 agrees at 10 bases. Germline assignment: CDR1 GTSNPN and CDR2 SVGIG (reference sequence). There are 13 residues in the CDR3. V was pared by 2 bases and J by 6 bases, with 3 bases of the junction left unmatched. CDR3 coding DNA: TGTGCCTGGAGTTCTAGCGGGAGAAAGACCCAGTACTTC. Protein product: CAWSSSGRKTQYF.

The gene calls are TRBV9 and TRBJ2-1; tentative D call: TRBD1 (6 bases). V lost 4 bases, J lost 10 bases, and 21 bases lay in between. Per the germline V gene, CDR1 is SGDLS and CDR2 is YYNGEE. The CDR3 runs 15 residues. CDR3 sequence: CASSFEQGVVGEQFF. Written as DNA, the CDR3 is TGTGCCAGCAGCTTTGAACAGGGTGTTGTAGGGGAGCAGTTCTTC.

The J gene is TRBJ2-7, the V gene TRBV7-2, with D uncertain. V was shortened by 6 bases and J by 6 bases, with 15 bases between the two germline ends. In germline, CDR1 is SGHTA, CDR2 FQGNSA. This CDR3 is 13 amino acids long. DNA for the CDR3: TGTGCCAGCAGTGACGGACCGGTCCCCGAGCAGTACTTC. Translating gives CASSDGPVPEQYF.

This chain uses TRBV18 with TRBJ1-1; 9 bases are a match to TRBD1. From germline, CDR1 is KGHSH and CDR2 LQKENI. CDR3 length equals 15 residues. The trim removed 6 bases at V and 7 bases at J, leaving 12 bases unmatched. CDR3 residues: CASSLRQGQGDEAFF. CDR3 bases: TGTGCCAGCTCTCTCCGGCAGGGACAGGGAGATGAAGCTTTCTTT.